This TCR beta chain was recovered during a study of human CD8 memory T cell subsets. Memory CD8+ T cells of the stem-like type (TSTEM) were CCR7+ PD-1- TIGIT-. UMI-labeled 5' RACE was used to make TCR beta libraries. As processed by the authors: Across the sequenced material, each individual TCR beta library was found to contain somewhere between roughly 2,600 and 18,000 functional CDR3 beta clonotypes. TCRdb reprocessed the 5' RACE reads, keeping one entry per CDR3 protein, no DNA. These V and J calls are TCRdb output, not the study's own analysis. The table lists roughly 10,000 distinct CDR3 sequences. The receptor was isolated from a human donor in good health. The sequenced material came from CD8+ stem-like memory T cells (TSCM and TCM) sorted from PBMCs. This sample's subset: stem-like memory CD8 T cells (TSTEM), CCR7+ PD-1- TIGIT-.

CDR3: CASSFRGNTDTQYF. V and J are TRBV5-5 and TRBJ2-3; with no DNA, the TCRdb D assignment of TRBD1 cannot be verified. The CDR3 sequence is 14 residues long. The germline V gene has CDR1 SGHKS and CDR2 YYEKEE (reference sequence).